These T cell receptor beta chains were read from a single sample in a study of T cell repertoires in cytomegalovirus infection. TCRdb recomputed calls from the reads with MiXCR, one row per CDR3 protein. This sample carries about 920,000 distinct CDR3 sequences, roughly a third of them seen once, and the ten largest clones take around 15%. No antigen has been assigned to these receptors. Sequenced here: cultured CD8+ T cells from PBMCs, sampled from culture after CMV antigen stimulation. The source of these receptors is a human donor in good health (CMV status not recorded). Some clones in this sample may be carry-over from other donors' samples. CDR3s include the opening cysteine and the closing phenylalanine or tryptophan. A D gene is named only where the DNA matches it firmly. Clone size is given for some rows only: seen once, a few or many times, or a class if the clone is expanded.

d_call clone_size j_call v_call cdr3_nt cdr3_aa
TRBD2 . TRBJ2-3 TRBV27 TGTGCCAGCAGCCCTAGCGGCCGCACAGATACGCAGTATTTT CASSPSGRTDTQYF
TRBD1 few TRBJ2-1 TRBV5-6 TGTGCCAGCAGCTTGTTGACAGGGGGTTATGAGCAGTTCTTC CASSLLTGGYEQFF
. . TRBJ2-7 TRBV12-3/TRBV12-4 TGTGCCAGCAGTTTTAACAGGGACTCCTACGAGCAGTACTTC CASSFNRDSYEQYF
. few TRBJ2-7 TRBV7-4 TGTGCCAGCAGCCATAGGGGGGGATACGAGCAGTACTTC CASSHRGGYEQYF
. . TRBJ2-3 TRBV6-6 TGTGCCAGCCAAATGGGCAGCACAGATACGCAGTATTTT CASQMGSTDTQYF
TRBD1 few TRBJ1-1 TRBV27 TGTGCCAGCAGTTTTGGCGGACAGGGGAACACTGAAGCTTTCTTT CASSFGGQGNTEAFF
. many TRBJ1-2 TRBV7-2 TGTGCCAGCAGCTCTCTGGCGGGATTCCGTGATGGCTACACCTTC CASSSLAGFRDGYTF
TRBD1 . TRBJ1-5 TRBV12-3/TRBV12-4 TGTGCCAGCAGTCCCCTAGGCGACAGGGGCAATCAGCCCCAGCATTTT CASSPLGDRGNQPQHF
. . TRBJ2-3 TRBV5-4 TGTGCCAGCAGCCAGGGGACCACAGATACGCAGTATTTT CASSQGTTDTQYF
. . TRBJ2-1 TRBV28 TGTGCCAGTACCATGCCAGGGGACGGCAATGAGCAGTTCTTC CASTMPGDGNEQFF
. . TRBJ2-2 TRBV9 TGTGCCAGCAGCGTATCACCGGGACCGAGATTTGTCACGGGGGAGCTGTTTTTT CASSVSPGPRFVTGELFF
TRBD2 few TRBJ2-1 TRBV20-1 TGCTCGGGGGGGCCCCCCTACAATGAGCAGTTCTTC CSGGPPYNEQFF
. . TRBJ1-1 TRBV27 TGTGCCAGCAGGTTGGTGGGGGGCGCATCGACTGAAGCTTTCTTT CASRLVGGASTEAFF
. few TRBJ1-5 TRBV19 TGTGCCAGTAGTATTTGGACGGCTAGCAATCAGCCCCAGCATTTT CASSIWTASNQPQHF
. . TRBJ1-5 TRBV7-9 TGTGCCAGCAGCAGGGACAAGAATCAGCCCCAGCATTTT CASSRDKNQPQHF
TRBD2 many TRBJ2-7 TRBV7-6 TGTGCCAGCAGCCCGGGACTAGCGGGCTACGAGCAGTACTTC CASSPGLAGYEQYF
TRBD2 . TRBJ2-1 TRBV6-1 TGTGCCAGCAGTGAAAATAGCGGGGGGGCCGGCAATGAGCAGTTCTTC CASSENSGGAGNEQFF
TRBD1 . TRBJ2-1 TRBV24-1 TGTGCCACCAGTGACTCCCCAGGGGGCCCCTACAATGAGCAGTTCTTC CATSDSPGGPYNEQFF
. few TRBJ1-2 TRBV20-1 TGCAGTGCTAGTCCAGAGTACTATGGCTACACCTTC CSASPEYYGYTF
. . TRBJ2-2 TRBV29-1 TGCAGCGTCGTCGACAGTCTCTCCGGGGAGCTGTTTTTT CSVVDSLSGELFF
TRBD1 . TRBJ2-1 TRBV5-4 TGTGCCAGCAGCTTGGCCCGATACTCGCGGCAGGGGGCTCCAGACAATGAGCAGTTCTTC CASSLARYSRQGAPDNEQFF
TRBD1 . TRBJ2-7 TRBV6-8 TGTGCCAGCAGAACTTGGGACAGGGGAGGGTCCTACGAGCAGTACTTC CASRTWDRGGSYEQYF
TRBD2 . TRBJ2-2 TRBV20-1 TGCAGTGCTAGAGTCCTGCTAGCGGGGCACCCAGCTCAGAACACCGGGGAGCTGTTTTTT CSARVLLAGHPAQNTGELFF
. . TRBJ1-3 TRBV13 TGTGCCAGCAGCCCCCAAGGGAACCCCATATATTTT CASSPQGNPIYF
. . TRBJ1-5 TRBV5-1 TGCGCCAGCAGCTTGGGGGGAACTCCCAATCAGCCCCAGCATTTT CASSLGGTPNQPQHF
. few TRBJ1-2 TRBV3-1 TGTGCCAGCAGCCAAGAGGGCGGACTCTACTATGGCTACACCTTC CASSQEGGLYYGYTF
. few TRBJ1-1 TRBV5-4 TGTGCCAGCAGCTTCGGCACTCCGAACACTGAAGCTTTCTTT CASSFGTPNTEAFF
TRBD1 many TRBJ1-5 TRBV27 TGTGCCAGCAGTTTGGGACAGGGATTTAATCAGCCCCAGCATTTT CASSLGQGFNQPQHF
TRBD1 . TRBJ1-1 TRBV29-1 TGCAGCGTTGAGGACAGGGCTTTGTTTGGTCACACTGAAGCTTTCTTT CSVEDRALFGHTEAFF
. . TRBJ2-5 TRBV7-8 TGTGCCAGCAGCGGGGTTGAGAGGGTAATTTGGGAGACCCAGTGCTTC CASSGVERVIWETQCF
. . TRBJ2-7 TRBV20-1 TGCAGTGCTAAGGGGCCGGGTCCGCTCTACGAGCAGTACTTC CSAKGPGPLYEQYF
. few TRBJ1-4 TRBV6-5 TGTGCCAGCAGGCAGGGTGGCCCTAATGAAAAACTGTTTTTT CASRQGGPNEKLFF
TRBD2 . TRBJ2-1 TRBV7-3 TGTGCCAACAGCTTAACTAGCGAGTACAATGAGCAGTTCTTC CANSLTSEYNEQFF
. few TRBJ2-7 TRBV27 TGTGCCAGCAGCCCATTCGTCACAGGGTACGAGCAGTACTTC CASSPFVTGYEQYF
TRBD1 few TRBJ1-2 TRBV7-2 TGTGCCAGCAGCCCTCCGGGACAGATTAACTATGGCTACACCTTC CASSPPGQINYGYTF
TRBD2 . TRBJ2-1 TRBV20-1 TGCAGTGCTCCGGGACTAGCGGGTCGTGGTGAGCAGTTCTTC CSAPGLAGRGEQFF
TRBD1 many TRBJ1-1 TRBV7-9 TGTGCCAGCAGCGCCTGGGACAGCGCCTGGGGCACTGAAGCTTTCTTT CASSAWDSAWGTEAFF
. . TRBJ2-7 TRBV6-1 TGTGCCAGCAGTGACCCCCAATATGCGGGATCCTACGAGCAGTACTTC CASSDPQYAGSYEQYF
. . TRBJ1-2 TRBV6-6 TGTGCCAGCAGTTACTCGAAGGGCGGAGGGAGCGGCTACACCTTC CASSYSKGGGSGYTF
. few TRBJ1-2 TRBV6-6 TGTGCCAGCAGTTACTACTCGGGGGCGGATGGCTACACCTTC CASSYYSGADGYTF
. once TRBJ2-5 TRBV14 TGTGCCAGTAGCCGCCGGGACGAGCAAGAGACCCAGTACTTC CASSRRDEQETQYF
. few TRBJ1-1 TRBV6-5 TGTGCCAGCAGTTACATGGGGGCCCTCGAAGCTTTCTTT CASSYMGALEAFF
. few TRBJ1-2 TRBV27 TGTGCCAGCAGTTTATCTAACATAAACCGAGGCTACACCTTC CASSLSNINRGYTF
TRBD1 . TRBJ2-2 TRBV6-1 TGTACCAGCAGTCTTGGACAGGGGGCCTACACCGGGGAGCTGTTTTTT CTSSLGQGAYTGELFF
. many TRBJ2-3 TRBV7-8 TGTGCCAGCAGCACTAACAGTCTAGATACGCAGTATTTT CASSTNSLDTQYF
TRBD2 many TRBJ2-3 TRBV12-5 TGTGCTAGTGGTTTGGTATTGACTAGCGGGGGTCTCACAGATACGCAGTATTTT CASGLVLTSGGLTDTQYF
. few TRBJ2-2 TRBV7-9 TGTGCCAGCAGCTCCCATAGGTACACCAACACCGGGGAGCTGTTTTTT CASSSHRYTNTGELFF
TRBD1 few TRBJ1-2 TRBV4-1 TGCGCCAGCAGCCAAGACCCAGGGGGGCAAGTCGGCTACACCTTC CASSQDPGGQVGYTF
. few TRBJ1-6 TRBV20-1 TGCAGTCTGAGGGGGGGCTCCTATAATTCACCCCTCCACTTT CSLRGGSYNSPLHF
. many TRBJ2-7 TRBV6-5 TGTGCCAGCAGTTACGGGGGGGCCGGGAACGAGCAGTACTTC CASSYGGAGNEQYF
. few TRBJ2-7 TRBV4-1 TGCGCCAGCAGCGGGGTGGGGGCTGCCTACGAGCAGTACTTC CASSGVGAAYEQYF
TRBD1 many TRBJ2-2 TRBV12-3/TRBV12-4 TGTGCCAGCAGCCCGGGACAGGGGTTCACCGGGGAGCTGTTTTTT CASSPGQGFTGELFF
. . TRBJ1-1 TRBV4-1 TGCGCCAGCAGCCAACCCTTCGAGCCGGGGACTGAAGCTTTCTTT CASSQPFEPGTEAFF
. few TRBJ2-2 TRBV27 TGTGCCAGCGTAGGGGGGATCAACACCGGGGAGCTGTTTTTT CASVGGINTGELFF